What follows describes a single T cell receptor (beta chain). Germline V gene data show CDR1 as GTSNPN and CDR2 as SVGIG (reference sequence). The CDR3 is 14 residues long. Trimming took 5 bases from V and 2 from J, leaving 14 bases between them. The sample belongs to a study of blood T cell repertoires in COVID-19. Overall study: The origin of the acute and convalescent COVID-19 samples was the United States, Italy and Spain. The analysed material was cDNA or gDNA that came from T cells, B-cell-depleted T cells, or PBMCs.

As originally analysed: Amplification with reference gene primers provided the estimates of nucleated cell counts. Measured with immunoSEQ multiplex PCR; TCRdb has only the in-frame clones, and not every one. Clone size and V and J calls were adopted from that table, with D and trimming inferred from the DNA. The sample yields 75,000 to 100,000 clones, roughly 80% seen once. The material sequenced was peripheral blood. This sequence was found in a man in his fifties or sixties with acute or convalescent COVID-19. V is TRBV30 and J is TRBJ2-3; no reliable D call. This CDR3 reads CAWETSILTDTQYF. CDR3 DNA: TGTGCCTGGGAGACATCAATACTCACAGATACGCAGTATTTT.